These T cell receptor beta chains were read from a single sample in a study of blood T cell repertoires in COVID-19. Assay used: immunoSEQ multiplex PCR; TCRdb lists only in-frame clones, some missing. The repertoire holds 250,000 to 300,000 clones, with about nine tenths as singletons. The sample comprised peripheral blood. The receptor set was obtained from a woman aged 45-65 years who had recovered from COVID-19. CDR3s include the opening cysteine and the closing phenylalanine or tryptophan. The D gene is left open where the match is weak. Some rows mark clone size as missing; the rest say once, few, many or name a class of expanded clone.

TRBD1	-	TRBV24-1	TRBJ1-5	TGTGCCACTAGGGACAGGGTTGATCAGCCCCAGCATTTT	CATRDRVDQPQHF
-	-	TRBV30	TRBJ2-4	TGTGCCTGGGAGCCAGGGGCGGCCAAAAACATTCAGTACTTC	CAWEPGAAKNIQYF
-	-	TRBV5-1	TRBJ1-2	TGCGCCAGCAGCTTGGGAGGGAGCTTTAACTATGGCTACACCTTC	CASSLGGSFNYGYTF
-	-	TRBV10-3	TRBJ2-2	TGTGCCATCAGTGAAAGTGCAGGGGCCGGGGAGCTGTTTTTT	CAISESAGAGELFF
-	-	TRBV5-1	TRBJ1-1	TGCGCCAGTTCCGGGGATCACACTGAAGCTTTCTTT	CASSGDHTEAFF
-	-	TRBV9	TRBJ1-1	TGTGCCAGCAGCACATCAGGAAAGAACACTGAAGCTTTCTTT	CASSTSGKNTEAFF
-	-	TRBV7-9	TRBJ2-2	TGTGCCAGCAGCTTCCCCATTAACACCGGGGAGCTGTTTTTT	CASSFPINTGELFF
-	-	TRBV5-1	TRBJ2-1	TGCGCCAGCAGCTTGGACAGCGGCAATGAGCAGTTCTTC	CASSLDSGNEQFF
TRBD2	-	TRBV27	TRBJ2-5	TGTGCCAGCAGTTCTAGCGGGGTAATGGGGTCCCAGTACTTC	CASSSSGVMGSQYF
-	-	TRBV6-2/TRBV6-3	TRBJ2-5	TGTGCCAGCAGTTACCCTACGAGGAGTGACCAAGAGACCCAGTACTTC	CASSYPTRSDQETQYF
TRBD1	-	TRBV7-2	TRBJ2-7	TGTGCCAGCAGCGCGGACAGGGTCGCCCACGAGCAGTACTTC	CASSADRVAHEQYF
TRBD1	-	TRBV2	TRBJ1-1	TGTGCCAGCAGTGGCCCCCGGGACAGGGGAAAGGGCACTGAAGCTTTCTTT	CASSGPRDRGKGTEAFF
TRBD1	once	TRBV6-5	TRBJ2-7	TGTGCCAGCAGTTACATGAGACAGGGGGGCGAGCAGTACTTC	CASSYMRQGGEQYF
-	-	TRBV6-1	TRBJ2-7	TGTGCCAGCAGTGAAGTCGGCGAGCAGTACTTC	CASSEVGEQYF
TRBD1	-	TRBV3-1/TRBV3-2	TRBJ1-5	TGTGCCAGCAGCCAGGGACAGAATCAGCCCCAGCATTTT	CASSQGQNQPQHF
TRBD1	-	TRBV27	TRBJ1-2	TGTGCCAGCAGGGGACAGGGCGATGGCTACACCTTC	CASRGQGDGYTF
-	-	TRBV7-3	TRBJ1-5	TGTGCCAGCAGCCCCCAGACGGGACAGCCCCAGCATTTT	CASSPQTGQPQHF
-	-	TRBV12-3/TRBV12-4	TRBJ2-5	TGTGCCAGCAGACGGATAGGGGGAGAGACCCAGTACTTC	CASRRIGGETQYF
-	few	TRBV4-1	TRBJ2-5	TGCGCCAGCAGCCAAGAGAAGGGCGAGCGGGTACGACAAGAGACCCAGTACTTC	CASSQEKGERVRQETQYF
-	-	TRBV5-1	TRBJ2-5	TGCGCCAGCAGCTTGGGGACGACAGGTCCACTGGAGACCCAGTACTTC	CASSLGTTGPLETQYF
-	-	TRBV19	TRBJ2-7	TGTGCCAGTAGTCGGGACTTTACCTACGAGCAGTACTTC	CASSRDFTYEQYF
-	-	TRBV6-2/TRBV6-3	TRBJ1-1	TGTGCCAGCAGTTATCGCGGACGGGGGGGCGGCACGGGTGAAGCTTTCTTT	CASSYRGRGGGTGEAFF
TRBD1	-	TRBV4-1	TRBJ1-1	TGCGCCAGCAGCCAAGAGGATGCGGGACAGAAAGCTTTCTTT	CASSQEDAGQKAFF
-	-	TRBV6-5	TRBJ2-7	TGTGCCAGCAGTTACCGTATGCCGGGGGAGCTCTACGAGCAGTACTTC	CASSYRMPGELYEQYF
-	once	TRBV6-5	TRBJ1-2	TGTGCCAGCAGTTCCGGTAACTATGGCTACACCTTC	CASSSGNYGYTF
TRBD2	-	TRBV14	TRBJ2-5	TGTGCCAGCAGCCCCGGGACTAGCGGGAGGGCGCGGGAGACCCAGTACTTC	CASSPGTSGRARETQYF
TRBD2	once	TRBV9	TRBJ2-7	TGTGCCAGCAGCGTCGGGACTAGGGACTACGAGCAGTACTTC	CASSVGTRDYEQYF
TRBD1	-	TRBV18	TRBJ1-5	TGTGCCAGCTCACCAAACAGAATACAGGGGCAGGAGCAGCCCCAGCATTTT	CASSPNRIQGQEQPQHF
-	-	TRBV7-9	TRBJ1-1	TGTGCCAGCAGGGGGAGGGTGAACACTGAAGCTTTCTTT	CASRGRVNTEAFF
TRBD1	once	TRBV5-5	TRBJ2-7	TGTGCCAGCAGCCCGACCGGGACAGGGGACCACGAGCAGTACTTC	CASSPTGTGDHEQYF
-	-	TRBV7-2	TRBJ1-1	TGTGCCAGCAGCCAGATCCTGGGGACTCACACTGAAGCTTTCTTT	CASSQILGTHTEAFF
TRBD2	-	TRBV12-5	TRBJ2-7	TGTGCTAGTGCCGCCCGGAGCGGGGGTTCTTACGAGCAGTACTTC	CASAARSGGSYEQYF
TRBD1	once	TRBV18	TRBJ2-5	TGTGCCAGCTCACCTGGACAGGGGGCAGGGGAGACCCAGTACTTC	CASSPGQGAGETQYF
-	once	TRBV9	TRBJ1-3	TGTGCCAGCAGCAGCTTAGTCGAGGGAAACACCATATATTTT	CASSSLVEGNTIYF
-	-	TRBV30	TRBJ2-7	TGTGCCTGGAGTGTAGTGGGGGGAGCCGGATACGAGCAGTACTTC	CAWSVVGGAGYEQYF
-	-	TRBV2	TRBJ1-2	TGTGCCAGCAACCTAGGACTTGGCTATGGCTACACCTTC	CASNLGLGYGYTF
TRBD1	many	TRBV7-9	TRBJ1-5	TGTGCCAGCAGCTTGATCCCCGGGACAGGGTCGGGCCAGCCCCAGCATTTT	CASSLIPGTGSGQPQHF
-	-	TRBV7-8	TRBJ2-5	TGTGCCAGCAGCCGGACAGTGACTACCCAGTACTTC	CASSRTVTTQYF
-	-	TRBV4-1	TRBJ2-5	TGCGCCAGCAGCCAAGCCGGCCTAGCGGAGACCCAGTACTTC	CASSQAGLAETQYF